This T cell receptor beta chain was captured in a study of T cell responses to AZD1222 COVID-19 vaccine. Study conclusions and caveats: Vaccination with two AZD1222 doses was followed by a rise in Spike-specific TCR breadth and depth. Among those given AZD1222, only six were seropositive at baseline. None of the repertoires were sampled until the peak T cell response had passed.

Here immunoSEQ multiplex PCR was the method, and the copy in TCRdb shows in-frame clones only, minus some. The table has more than 75,000 clones, almost 90% seen once. This clone was detected a few times. Its antigen is undetermined. Germline values: CDR1 MNHNY, CDR2 SVGAGI (reference sequence). The CDR3 is 14 amino acids. V lost 6 bases, J lost 3 bases, and 5 bases stayed unmatched. Pooling was applied to second doses at about 4 or about 12 weeks. The source material was peripheral blood, sampled 28 days after the second AZD1222 dose. The V and J genes are TRBV6-6 and TRBJ1-5; 7 positions match TRBD1. The source is an adult who received the AZD1222 COVID-19 vaccine. The CDR3 spells CASSPDRLNQPQHF. The CDR3 DNA reads TGTGCCAGCAGCCCGGACAGGCTCAATCAGCCCCAGCATTTT.